Sequencing of this T cell receptor beta chain was carried out in a study of cytotoxic CD8 clonotypes in ibrutinib-treated CLL. Looking at the study overall: Per sample, productive templates averaged 255,043 and productive rearrangements averaged approximately 87,000.

Broader study findings: Relative to age-matched healthy donors, clonality at baseline was higher, and it tracked circulating CD8+ T-cell counts. Sustained-remission and progressing patients were not sampled at matched times.

Cryopreserved PBMCs provided 2 to 2.5 micrograms of genomic DNA for the TCR beta libraries. This clone was detected once. Its antigen is not known. Assay: immunoSEQ multiplex PCR; the TCRdb copy retains only in-frame clones and omits some. The sample includes roughly 130,000 clones, 75% to 85% seen only once; the top ten take 13%. This TCR was recovered from a human donor with chronic lymphocytic leukemia. The sample consisted of PBMCs, taken after 12 months of ibrutinib treatment.

The CDR3 loop reads CASRSTGTTGNTIYF. The CDR3 region has the DNA TGCGCCAGCAGATCTACAGGGACAACTGGAAACACCATATATTTT. This sequence joins TRBV5-1 and TRBJ1-3; D possibly corresponds to TRBD1 (6 bases). V lost 5 bases and J 2 bases, leaving 14 bases between the germline ends. Germline CDR1 is SGHRS and CDR2 is YFSETQ. The length of the CDR3 is 15 residues.